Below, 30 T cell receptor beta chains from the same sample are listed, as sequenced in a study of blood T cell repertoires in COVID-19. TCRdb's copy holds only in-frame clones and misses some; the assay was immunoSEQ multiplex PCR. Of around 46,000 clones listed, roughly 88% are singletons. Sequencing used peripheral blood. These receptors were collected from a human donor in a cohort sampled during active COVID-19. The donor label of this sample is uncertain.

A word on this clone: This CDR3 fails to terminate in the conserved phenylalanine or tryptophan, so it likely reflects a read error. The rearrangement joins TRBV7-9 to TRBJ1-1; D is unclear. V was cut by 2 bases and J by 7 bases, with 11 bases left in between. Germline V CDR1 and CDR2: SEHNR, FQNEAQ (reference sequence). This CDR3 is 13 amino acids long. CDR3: CASSLKADIEAFL. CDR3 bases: TGTGCCAGCAGCTTAAAGGCGGATATTGAAGCTTTCCTT.

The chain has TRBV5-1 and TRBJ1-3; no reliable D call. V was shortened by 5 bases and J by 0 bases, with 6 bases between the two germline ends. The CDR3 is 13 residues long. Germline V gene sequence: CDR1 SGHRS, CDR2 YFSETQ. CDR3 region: CASRRDSGNTIYF. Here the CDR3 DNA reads TGCGCCAGCAGGCGGGACTCTGGAAACACCATATATTTT. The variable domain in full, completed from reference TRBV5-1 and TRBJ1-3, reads KAGVTQTPRYLIKTRGQQVTLSCSPISGHRSVSWYQQTPGQGLQFLFEYFSETQRNKGNFPGRFSGRQFSNSRSEMNVSTLELGDSALYLCASRRDSGNTIYFGEGSWLTVV.

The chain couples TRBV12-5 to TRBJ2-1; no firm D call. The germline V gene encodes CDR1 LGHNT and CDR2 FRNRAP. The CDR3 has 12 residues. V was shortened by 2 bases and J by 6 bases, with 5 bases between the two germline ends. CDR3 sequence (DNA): TGTGCTAGTGGTTTGCTCTCCAATGAGCAGTTCTTC. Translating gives CASGLLSNEQFF.

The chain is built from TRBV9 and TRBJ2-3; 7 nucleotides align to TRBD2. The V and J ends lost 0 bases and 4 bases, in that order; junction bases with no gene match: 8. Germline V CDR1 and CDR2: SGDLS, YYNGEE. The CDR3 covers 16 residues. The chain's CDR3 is CASSVAGGGLADTQYF. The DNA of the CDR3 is TGTGCCAGCAGCGTAGCAGGCGGGGGACTGGCAGATACGCAGTATTTT.

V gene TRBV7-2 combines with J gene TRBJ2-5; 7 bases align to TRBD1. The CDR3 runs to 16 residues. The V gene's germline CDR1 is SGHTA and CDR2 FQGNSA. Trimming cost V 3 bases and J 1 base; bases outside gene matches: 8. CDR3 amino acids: CASSFRQGLPQETQYF. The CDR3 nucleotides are TGTGCCAGCAGCTTCCGACAGGGCCTACCCCAAGAGACCCAGTACTTC.

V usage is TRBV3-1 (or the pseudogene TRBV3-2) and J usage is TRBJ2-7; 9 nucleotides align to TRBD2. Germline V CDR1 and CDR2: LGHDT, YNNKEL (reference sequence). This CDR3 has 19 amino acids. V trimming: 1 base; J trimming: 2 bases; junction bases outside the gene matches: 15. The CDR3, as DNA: TGTGCCAGCAGCCAAGCTCCCTATGCCGGGACTAGCCGCACCTACGAGCAGTACTTC. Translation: CASSQAPYAGTSRTYEQYF.

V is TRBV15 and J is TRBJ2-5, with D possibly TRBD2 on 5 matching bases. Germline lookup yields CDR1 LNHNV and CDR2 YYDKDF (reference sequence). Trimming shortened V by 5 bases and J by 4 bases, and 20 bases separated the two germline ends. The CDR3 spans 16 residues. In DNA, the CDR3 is TGTGCCACCAGCTCACCCAGAAAGGAGGTCGGAGAGACCCAGTACTTC. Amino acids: CATSSPRKEVGETQYF.

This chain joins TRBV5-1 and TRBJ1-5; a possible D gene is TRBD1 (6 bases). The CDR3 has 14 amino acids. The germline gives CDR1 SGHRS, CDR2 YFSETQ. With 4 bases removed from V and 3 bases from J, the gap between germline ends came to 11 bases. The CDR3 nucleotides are TGCGCCAGCAGCCCCGGGACAAACAATCAGCCCCAGCATTTT. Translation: CASSPGTNNQPQHF. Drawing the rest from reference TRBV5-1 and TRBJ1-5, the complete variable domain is KAGVTQTPRYLIKTRGQQVTLSCSPISGHRSVSWYQQTPGQGLQFLFEYFSETQRNKGNFPGRFSGRQFSNSRSEMNVSTLELGDSALYLCASSPGTNNQPQHFGDGTRLSIL.

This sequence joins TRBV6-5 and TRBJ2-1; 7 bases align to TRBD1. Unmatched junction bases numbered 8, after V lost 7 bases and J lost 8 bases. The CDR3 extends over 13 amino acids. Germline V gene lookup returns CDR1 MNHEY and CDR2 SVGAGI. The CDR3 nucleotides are TGTGCCAGCACCAAGACAGGGAGCGATGAGCAGTTCTTC. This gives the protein CASTKTGSDEQFF.

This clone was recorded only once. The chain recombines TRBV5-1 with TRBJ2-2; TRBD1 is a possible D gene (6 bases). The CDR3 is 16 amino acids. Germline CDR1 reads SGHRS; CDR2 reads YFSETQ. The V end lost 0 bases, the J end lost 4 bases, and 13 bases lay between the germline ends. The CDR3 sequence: CASSLVGQGRTGELFF. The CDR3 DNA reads TGCGCCAGCAGCTTGGTGGGGCAGGGGCGCACCGGGGAGCTGTTTTTT.

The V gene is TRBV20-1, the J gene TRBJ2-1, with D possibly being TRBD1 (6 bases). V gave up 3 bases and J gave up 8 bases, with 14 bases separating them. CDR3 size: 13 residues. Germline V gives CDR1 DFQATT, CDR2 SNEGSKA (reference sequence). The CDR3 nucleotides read TGCAGTGCTAGTTTGACAGGCGAGTATGAGCAGTTCTTC. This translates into CSASLTGEYEQFF.

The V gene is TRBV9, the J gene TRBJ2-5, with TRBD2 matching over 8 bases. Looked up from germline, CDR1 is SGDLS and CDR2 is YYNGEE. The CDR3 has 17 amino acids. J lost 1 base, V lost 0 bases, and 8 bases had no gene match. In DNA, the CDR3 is TGTGCCAGCAGCGTAGCTTCAGCGGGGGCCTTCCAAGAGACCCAGTACTTC. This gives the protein CASSVASAGAFQETQYF.

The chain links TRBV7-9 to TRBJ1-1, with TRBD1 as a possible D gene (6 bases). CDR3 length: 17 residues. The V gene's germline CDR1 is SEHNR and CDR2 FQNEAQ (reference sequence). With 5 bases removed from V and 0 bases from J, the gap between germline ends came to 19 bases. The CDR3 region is CASSGDRDTELNTEAFF. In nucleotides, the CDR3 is TGTGCCAGCAGCGGGGACCGGGACACGGAGTTGAACACTGAAGCTTTCTTT.

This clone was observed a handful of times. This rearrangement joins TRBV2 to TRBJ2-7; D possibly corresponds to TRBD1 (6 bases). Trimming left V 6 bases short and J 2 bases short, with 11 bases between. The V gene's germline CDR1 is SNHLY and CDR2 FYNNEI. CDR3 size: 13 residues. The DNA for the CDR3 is TGTGCCAGCAGCCGGGGACACACCTACGAGCAGTACTTC. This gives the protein CASSRGHTYEQYF.

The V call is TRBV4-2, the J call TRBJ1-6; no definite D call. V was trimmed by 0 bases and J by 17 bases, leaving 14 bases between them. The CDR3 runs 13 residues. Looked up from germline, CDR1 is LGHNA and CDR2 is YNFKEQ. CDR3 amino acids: CASSQDIRETFHF. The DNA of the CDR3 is TGTGCCAGCAGCCAAGATATCCGCGAAACCTTCCACTTT.

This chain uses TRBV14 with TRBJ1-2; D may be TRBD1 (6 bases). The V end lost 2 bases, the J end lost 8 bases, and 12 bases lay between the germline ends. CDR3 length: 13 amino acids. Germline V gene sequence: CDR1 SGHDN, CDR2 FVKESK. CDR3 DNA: TGTGCCAGCAGCCAATACCAGGGGTCAGGCTACACCTTC. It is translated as CASSQYQGSGYTF.

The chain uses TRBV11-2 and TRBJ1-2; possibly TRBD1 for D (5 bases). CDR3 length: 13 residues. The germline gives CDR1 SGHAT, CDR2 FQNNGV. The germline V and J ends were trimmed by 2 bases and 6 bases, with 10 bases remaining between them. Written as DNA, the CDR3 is TGTGCCAGCAGCTTAAGAGGCAGGGATGGCTACACCTTC. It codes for CASSLRGRDGYTF.

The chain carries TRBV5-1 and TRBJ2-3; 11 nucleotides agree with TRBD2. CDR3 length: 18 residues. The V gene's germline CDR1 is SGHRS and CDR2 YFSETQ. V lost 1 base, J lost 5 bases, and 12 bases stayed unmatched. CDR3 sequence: CASSLYSGGALSGDTQYF. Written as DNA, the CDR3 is TGCGCCAGCAGCTTGTATAGCGGGGGGGCTCTTTCGGGAGATACGCAGTATTTT.

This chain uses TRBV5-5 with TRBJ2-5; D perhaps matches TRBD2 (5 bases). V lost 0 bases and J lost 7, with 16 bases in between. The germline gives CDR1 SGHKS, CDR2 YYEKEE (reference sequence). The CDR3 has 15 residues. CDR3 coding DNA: TGTGCCAGCAGCTTGGGGGCCCCGGACTCGGGGACCCAGTACTTC. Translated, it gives CASSLGAPDSGTQYF.

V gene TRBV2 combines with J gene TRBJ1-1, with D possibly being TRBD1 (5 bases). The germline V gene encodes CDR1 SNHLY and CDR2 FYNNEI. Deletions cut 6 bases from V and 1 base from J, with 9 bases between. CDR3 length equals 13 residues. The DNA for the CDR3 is TGTGCCAGCAGCGGACACGAGAACACTGAAGCTTTCTTT. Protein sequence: CASSGHENTEAFF. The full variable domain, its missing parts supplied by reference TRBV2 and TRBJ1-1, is EPEVTQTPSHQVTQMGQEVILRCVPISNHLYFYWYRQILGQKVEFLVSFYNNEISEKSEIFDDQFSVERPDGSNFTLKIRSTKLEDSAMYFCASSGHENTEAFFGQGTRLTVV.

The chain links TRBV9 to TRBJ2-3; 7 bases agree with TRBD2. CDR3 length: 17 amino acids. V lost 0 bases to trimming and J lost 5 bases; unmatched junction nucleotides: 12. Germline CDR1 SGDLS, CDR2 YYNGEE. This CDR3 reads CASSVAPGGGTGDTQYF. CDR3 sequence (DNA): TGTGCCAGCAGCGTAGCTCCAGGCGGGGGTACGGGAGATACGCAGTATTTT.

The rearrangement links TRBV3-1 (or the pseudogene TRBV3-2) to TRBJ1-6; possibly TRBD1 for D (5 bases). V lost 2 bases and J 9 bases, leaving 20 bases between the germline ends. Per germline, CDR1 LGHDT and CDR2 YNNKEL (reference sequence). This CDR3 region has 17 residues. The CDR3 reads CASSQIGTGTDFSPLHF. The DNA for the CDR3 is TGTGCCAGCAGCCAAATAGGAACCGGGACTGACTTTTCACCCCTCCACTTT.

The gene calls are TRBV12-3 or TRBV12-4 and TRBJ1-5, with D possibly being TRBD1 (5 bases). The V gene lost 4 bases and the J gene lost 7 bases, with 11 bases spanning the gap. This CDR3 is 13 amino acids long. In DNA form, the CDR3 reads TGTGCCAGCAGTTCGACAGATTTGCAGCCCCAGCATTTT. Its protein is CASSSTDLQPQHF.

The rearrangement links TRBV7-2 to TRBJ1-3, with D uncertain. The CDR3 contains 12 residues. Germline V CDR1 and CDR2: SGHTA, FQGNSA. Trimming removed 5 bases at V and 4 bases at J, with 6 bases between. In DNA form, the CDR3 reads TGTGCCAGCAGCCCCTTCGGAAACACCATATATTTT. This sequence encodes CASSPFGNTIYF.

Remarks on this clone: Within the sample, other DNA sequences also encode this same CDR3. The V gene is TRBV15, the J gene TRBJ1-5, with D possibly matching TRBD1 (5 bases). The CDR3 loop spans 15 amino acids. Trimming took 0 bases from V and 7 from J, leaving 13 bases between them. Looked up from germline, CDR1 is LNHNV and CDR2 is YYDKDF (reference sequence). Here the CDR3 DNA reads TGTGCCACCAGCAGAGATTCGGGGGTCGGGCAGCCCCAGCATTTT. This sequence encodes CATSRDSGVGQPQHF.

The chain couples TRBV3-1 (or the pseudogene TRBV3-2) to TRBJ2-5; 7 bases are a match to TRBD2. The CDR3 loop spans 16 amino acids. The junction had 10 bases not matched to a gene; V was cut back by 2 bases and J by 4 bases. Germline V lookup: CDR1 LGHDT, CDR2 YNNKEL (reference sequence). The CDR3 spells CASSQLLAPRGETQYF. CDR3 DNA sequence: TGTGCCAGCAGCCAACTACTAGCGCCCCGGGGAGAGACCCAGTACTTC.

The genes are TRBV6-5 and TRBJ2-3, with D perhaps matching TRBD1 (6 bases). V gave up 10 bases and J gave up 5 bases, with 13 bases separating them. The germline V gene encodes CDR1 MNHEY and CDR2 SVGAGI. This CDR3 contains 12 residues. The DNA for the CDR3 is TGTGCCACCCAAAGAGGGGGAGATACGCAGTATTTT. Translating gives CATQRGGDTQYF.

The CDR3 here is CASSSQGLSGNTIYF. CDR3 coding DNA: TGCGCCAGCAGCTCTCAGGGGCTTTCTGGAAACACCATATATTTT. The chain joins TRBV5-1 to TRBJ1-3, with a possible D match to TRBD1 (6 bases). From germline, CDR1 is SGHRS and CDR2 YFSETQ. The CDR3 spans 15 residues. V was clipped by 3 bases and J by 1 base, with 11 bases between them. Using reference TRBV5-1 and TRBJ1-3 for the parts outside the CDR3, the full variable domain is KAGVTQTPRYLIKTRGQQVTLSCSPISGHRSVSWYQQTPGQGLQFLFEYFSETQRNKGNFPGRFSGRQFSNSRSEMNVSTLELGDSALYLCASSSQGLSGNTIYFGEGSWLTVV.

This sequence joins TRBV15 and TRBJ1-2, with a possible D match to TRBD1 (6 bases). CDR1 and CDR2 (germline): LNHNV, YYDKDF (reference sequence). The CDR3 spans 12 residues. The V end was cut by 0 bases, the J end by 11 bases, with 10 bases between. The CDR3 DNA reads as TGTGCCACCAGCAGAGAAACAGGGCGATACACCTTC. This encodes CATSRETGRYTF.

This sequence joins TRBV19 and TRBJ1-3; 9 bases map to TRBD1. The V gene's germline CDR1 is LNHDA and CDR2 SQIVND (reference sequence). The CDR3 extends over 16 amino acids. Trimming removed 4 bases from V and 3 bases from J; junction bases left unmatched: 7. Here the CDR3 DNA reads TGTGCCAGTAGTACCACAGGGGGCGGATTTGGAAACACCATATATTTT. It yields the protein CASSTTGGGFGNTIYF.